The clone carrying this T cell receptor (beta chain) was observed once. The identical CDR3 is also encoded by other nucleotide sequences in the sample. Naive CD8 cells were CD45RO-negative, positively selected for CCR7, excluding terminally differentiated effector memory CD45RA+ cells. Here immunoSEQ multiplex PCR was the method, and the copy in TCRdb shows in-frame clones only, minus some. The sample lists about 2 million clones; 85% to 95% were seen once. The data derive from a study of shared clonotypes between healthy human individuals. Study-level information: Donors, aged 18 to 49, were a couple of women and a few men. Donors had three CD4 naive, three CD4 memory, two CD8 naive and one CD8 memory plate apiece.

The ends were cut back, 2 bases at V and 5 bases at J, with 6 bases in the middle. Germline values: CDR1 MDHEN, CDR2 SYDVKM. This CDR3 spans 13 amino acids. The sequence was collected from a man between 18 and 35 years old in good health. The chain has TRBV28 and TRBJ2-2; D gene uncertain. The specimen was naive CD8+ T cells sorted from blood. CDR3 amino acids: CASSLGGTGELFF. The DNA of the CDR3 is TGTGCCAGCAGTTTAGGCGGAACCGGGGAGCTGTTTTTT.